The clone carrying this T cell receptor beta chain was picked up many times. Its antigen is unidentified. This sample is part of a study of molecular identifiers for immune sequencing clone quantification. Study-wide results and caveats: Even with some 990,000 naive cells present, spiked Jurkat TCR RNA from one cell was reportedly detectable.

TCRdb recomputed calls from the PCR reads with MiXCR, one row per CDR3 protein. The table lists around 480,000 distinct CDR3 sequences, 20% to 25% of them singletons, with around 0.84% in the top ten. For naive CD8 T cells, sorting used the CD8+CD4-CCR7+CD45RA+ phenotype. After removal of 6 bases from V and 0 bases from J, the junction contained 3 bases not matched to a gene. Germline CDR1 and CDR2: SQVTM and ANQGSEA. This CDR3 comprises 15 residues. This clonotype originated in a human donor in good health. Some libraries in this study had Jurkat cell RNA spiked in. The chain uses TRBV29-1 and TRBJ2-6; 9 bases line up with TRBD2. The sample comprised naive CD8+ T cells from blood, with Jurkat cell RNA spiked in. Regarding subset: FACS-sorted CD8+CD4-CCR7+CD45RA+ naive T cells. Here the CDR3 reads CSVRGGPSGANVLTF. CDR3 in DNA: TGCAGCGTGCGGGGGGGCCCCTCTGGGGCCAACGTCCTGACTTTC.